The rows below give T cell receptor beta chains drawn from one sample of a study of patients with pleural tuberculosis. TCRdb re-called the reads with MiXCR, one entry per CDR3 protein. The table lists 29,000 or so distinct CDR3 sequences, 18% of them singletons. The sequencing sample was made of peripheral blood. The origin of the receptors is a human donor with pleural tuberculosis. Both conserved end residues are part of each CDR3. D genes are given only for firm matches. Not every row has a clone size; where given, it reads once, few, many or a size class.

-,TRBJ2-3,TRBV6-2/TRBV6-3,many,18,TGTGCCAGCAGGGAGTATCCCGCGCCCCCTGAGGCGGCAGATACGCAGTATTTT,CASREYPAPPEAADTQYF
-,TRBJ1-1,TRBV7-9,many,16,TGTGCCAGCAGCTTAGTCTCCCTGGCAGGACGGCGTGAAGCTTTCTTT,CASSLVSLAGRREAFF
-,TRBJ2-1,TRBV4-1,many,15,TGCGCCAGCAGCCAAGATTTAAACTCCGGCAATGAGCAGTTCTTC,CASSQDLNSGNEQFF
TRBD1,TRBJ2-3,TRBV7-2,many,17,TGTGCCAGCAGCTTACCGGTGACAGGGGGCGCGTCGGATACGCAGTATTTT,CASSLPVTGGASDTQYF
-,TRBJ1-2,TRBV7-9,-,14,TGTGCCAGCAGCCAATCTGGTTACAGCTATGGCTACACCTTC,CASSQSGYSYGYTF
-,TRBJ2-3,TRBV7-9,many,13,TGTGCCAGCAGCTTACGGTCCGAAGATACGCAGTATTTT,CASSLRSEDTQYF
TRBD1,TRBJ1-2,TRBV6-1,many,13,TGTGCCAGCAGTCCGACAGGGAACTATGGCTACACCTTC,CASSPTGNYGYTF
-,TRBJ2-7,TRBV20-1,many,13,TGCAGTGCTAGAGATGGTAGCTCCTACGAGCAGTACTTC,CSARDGSSYEQYF
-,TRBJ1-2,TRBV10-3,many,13,TGTGCCATCGGGACCGATATTAACTATGGCTACACCTTC,CAIGTDINYGYTF
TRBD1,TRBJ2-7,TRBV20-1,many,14,TGCAGTGCCTCATATGGACAGGCCCGCGGGGAGCAGTACTTC,CSASYGQARGEQYF
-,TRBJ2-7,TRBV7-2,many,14,TGTGCCAGCACCCCGTGGAAGGCCTCGGGGGAGCAGTACTTC,CASTPWKASGEQYF